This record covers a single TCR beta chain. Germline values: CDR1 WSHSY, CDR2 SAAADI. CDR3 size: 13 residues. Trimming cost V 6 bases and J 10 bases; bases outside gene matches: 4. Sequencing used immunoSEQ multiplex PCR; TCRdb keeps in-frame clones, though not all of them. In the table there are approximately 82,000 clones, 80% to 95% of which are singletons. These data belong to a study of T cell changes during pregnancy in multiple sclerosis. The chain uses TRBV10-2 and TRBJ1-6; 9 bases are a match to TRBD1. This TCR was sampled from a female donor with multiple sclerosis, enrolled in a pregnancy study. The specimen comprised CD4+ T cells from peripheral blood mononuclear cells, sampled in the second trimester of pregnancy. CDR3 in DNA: TGCGCCAGCAGGGGACAGGGCAAATCACCCCTCCACTTT. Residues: CASRGQGKSPLHF.